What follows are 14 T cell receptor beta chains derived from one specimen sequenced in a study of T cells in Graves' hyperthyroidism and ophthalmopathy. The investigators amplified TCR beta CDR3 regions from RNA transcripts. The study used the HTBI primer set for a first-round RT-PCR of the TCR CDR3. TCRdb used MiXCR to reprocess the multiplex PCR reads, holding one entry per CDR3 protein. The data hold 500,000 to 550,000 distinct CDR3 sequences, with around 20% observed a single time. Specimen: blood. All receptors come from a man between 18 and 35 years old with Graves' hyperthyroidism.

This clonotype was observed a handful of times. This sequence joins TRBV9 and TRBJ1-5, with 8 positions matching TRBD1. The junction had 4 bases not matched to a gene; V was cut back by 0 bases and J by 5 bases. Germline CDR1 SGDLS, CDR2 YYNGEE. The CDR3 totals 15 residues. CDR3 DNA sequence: TGTGCCAGCAGCGTAGAGGGGACAGGTGATCAGCCCCAGCATTTT. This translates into CASSVEGTGDQPQHF.

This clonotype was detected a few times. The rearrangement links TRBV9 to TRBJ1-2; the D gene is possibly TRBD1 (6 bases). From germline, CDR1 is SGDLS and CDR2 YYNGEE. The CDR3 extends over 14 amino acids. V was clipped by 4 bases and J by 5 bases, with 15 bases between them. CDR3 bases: TGTGCCAGCAGCCCTGGGGGGCTTGGGTATGGCTACACCTTC. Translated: CASSPGGLGYGYTF.

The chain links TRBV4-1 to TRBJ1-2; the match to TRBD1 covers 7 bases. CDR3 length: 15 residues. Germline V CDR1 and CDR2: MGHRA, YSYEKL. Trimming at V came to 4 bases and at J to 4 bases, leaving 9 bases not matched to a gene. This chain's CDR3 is CASSPEGRGGYGYTF. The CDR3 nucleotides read TGCGCCAGCAGCCCGGAAGGCAGGGGGGGCTATGGCTACACCTTC.

Here the CDR3 reads CASSPDGSMRASNQPQHF. CDR3 nucleotide sequence: TGTGCCAGCAGCCCCGACGGGTCTATGCGGGCCAGCAATCAGCCCCAGCATTTT. V gene TRBV2 combines with J gene TRBJ1-5; D gene unclear. V was clipped by 6 bases and J by 1 base, with 22 bases between them. The CDR3 contains 18 residues. The germline V gene has CDR1 SNHLY and CDR2 FYNNEI.

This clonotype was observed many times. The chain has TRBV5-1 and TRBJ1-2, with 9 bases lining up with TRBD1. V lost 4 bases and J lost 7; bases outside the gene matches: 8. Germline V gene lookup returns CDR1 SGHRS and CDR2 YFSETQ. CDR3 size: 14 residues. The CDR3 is CASSPGTGIGGYTF. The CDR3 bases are TGCGCCAGCAGCCCCGGGACAGGGATAGGTGGCTACACCTTC.

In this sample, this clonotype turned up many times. The CDR3 sequence: CASSLPTGGSSIRAFF. The CDR3 DNA sequence: TGTGCCAGCAGTTTACCCACAGGAGGGTCGTCAATTAGAGCTTTCTTT. V is TRBV28 and J is TRBJ1-1; perhaps TRBD1 as D (5 bases). This CDR3 is 16 amino acids long. The V gene's germline CDR1 is MDHEN and CDR2 SYDVKM. The V end lost 2 bases, the J end lost 10 bases, and 23 bases lay between the germline ends. Filled out from reference TRBV28 and TRBJ1-1, the complete variable domain reads DVKVTQSSRYLVKRTGEKVFLECVQDMDHENMFWYRQDPGLGLRLIYFSYDVKMKEKGDIPEGYSVSREKKERFSLILESASTNQTSMYLCASSLPTGGSSIRAFFGQGTRLTVV.

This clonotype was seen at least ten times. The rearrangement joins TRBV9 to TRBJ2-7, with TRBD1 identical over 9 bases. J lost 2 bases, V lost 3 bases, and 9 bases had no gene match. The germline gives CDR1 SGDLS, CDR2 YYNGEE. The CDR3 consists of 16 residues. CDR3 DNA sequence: TGTGCCAGCAGCGATGGACAGGGGACTACGCCCTACGAGCAGTACTTC. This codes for CASSDGQGTTPYEQYF. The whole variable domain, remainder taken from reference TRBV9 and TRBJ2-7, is DSGVTQTPKHLITATGQRVTLRCSPRSGDLSVYWYQQSLDQGLQFLIQYYNGEERAKGNILERFSAQQFPDLHSELNLSSLELGDSALYFCASSDGQGTTPYEQYFGPGTRLTVT.

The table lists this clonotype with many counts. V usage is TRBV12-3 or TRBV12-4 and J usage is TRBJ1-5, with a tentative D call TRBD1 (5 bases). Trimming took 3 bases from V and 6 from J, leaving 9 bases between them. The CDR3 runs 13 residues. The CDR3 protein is CASSFGGGQPQHF. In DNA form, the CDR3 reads TGTGCCAGCAGTTTTGGGGGGGGTCAGCCCCAGCATTTT.

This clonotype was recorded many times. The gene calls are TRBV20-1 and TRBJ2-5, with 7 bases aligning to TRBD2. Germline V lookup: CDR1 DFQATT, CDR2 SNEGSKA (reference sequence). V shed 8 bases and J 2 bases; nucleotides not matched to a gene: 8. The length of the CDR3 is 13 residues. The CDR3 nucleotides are TGCAGTCTCGTTTTGGGGGGGCAAGAGACCCAGTACTTC. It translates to CSLVLGGQETQYF.

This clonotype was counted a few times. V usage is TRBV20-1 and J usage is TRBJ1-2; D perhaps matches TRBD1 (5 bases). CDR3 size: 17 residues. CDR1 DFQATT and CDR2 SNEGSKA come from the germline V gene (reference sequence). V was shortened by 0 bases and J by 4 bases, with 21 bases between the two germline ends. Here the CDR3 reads CSARDPWAGPRGYGYTF. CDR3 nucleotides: TGCAGTGCTAGAGATCCCTGGGCAGGCCCTAGGGGCTATGGCTACACCTTC.

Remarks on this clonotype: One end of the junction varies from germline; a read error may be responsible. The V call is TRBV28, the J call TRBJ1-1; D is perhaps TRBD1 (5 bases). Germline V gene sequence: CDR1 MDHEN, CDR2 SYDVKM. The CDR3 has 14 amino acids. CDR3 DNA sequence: TGTGCCAGCAGTATATTGGCGGGGGTAACTGAGGCTTTCTTT. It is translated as CASSILAGVTEAFF.

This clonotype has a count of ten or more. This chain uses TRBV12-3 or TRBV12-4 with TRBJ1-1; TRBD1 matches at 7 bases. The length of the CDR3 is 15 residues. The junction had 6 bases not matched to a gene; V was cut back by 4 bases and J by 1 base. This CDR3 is CASSSRRDRNTEAFF. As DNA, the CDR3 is TGTGCCAGCAGTTCACGCCGGGACAGGAACACTGAAGCTTTCTTT.

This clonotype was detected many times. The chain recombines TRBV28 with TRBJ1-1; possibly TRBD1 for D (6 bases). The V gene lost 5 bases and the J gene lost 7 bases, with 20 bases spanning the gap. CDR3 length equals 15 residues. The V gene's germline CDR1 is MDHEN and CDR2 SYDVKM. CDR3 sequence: CASSTSPGDNYEAFF. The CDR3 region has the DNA TGTGCCAGCAGTACCTCCCCCGGGGACAACTATGAAGCTTTCTTT.

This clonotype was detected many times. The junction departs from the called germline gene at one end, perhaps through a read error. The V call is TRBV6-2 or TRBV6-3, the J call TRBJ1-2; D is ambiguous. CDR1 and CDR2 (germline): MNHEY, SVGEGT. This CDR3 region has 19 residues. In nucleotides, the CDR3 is TGTGCCAGCAGTTACGCGTGGGATTCGCAGAGGCCTCCTCACTACGGCTACACCTTC. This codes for CASSYAWDSQRPPHYGYTF.